Listed below are T cell receptor beta chains from one sample, sequenced in a study of cytomegalovirus exposure and HLA in healthy donors. Produced via immunoSEQ multiplex PCR; TCRdb's table is partial and in-frame only. The top ten clones hold about 2.8% of a sample with some 200,000 clones, about 80% of them seen once. The sequenced material came from PBMCs. The receptor source for this set is a woman aged 18-30 years in good health and CMV-seropositive. Both conserved end residues are part of each CDR3.

V gene	J gene	CDR3 protein
TRBV6-1	TRBJ1-6	CASSGFRGSYNSPLHF
TRBV2	TRBJ1-5	CASSVHRGLSQPQHF
TRBV7-6	TRBJ2-2	CASSSAGTGVTGELFF
TRBV7-9	TRBJ2-4	CASSYTSGGDGHKNIQYF
TRBV2	TRBJ1-1	CASSDYALAAEAFF
TRBV19	TRBJ1-2	CASSVRQLVDYGYTF
TRBV6-1	TRBJ2-7	CASSEGQVFYEQYF
TRBV19	TRBJ1-4	CASSIGGGRSEKLFF
TRBV19	TRBJ1-2	CASTGTTNANYGYTF
TRBV27	TRBJ2-3	CASSLQDTQYF
TRBV7-3	TRBJ2-7	CASSLTPHYAHYEQYF
TRBV6-1	TRBJ1-6	CASSESFGYLHF
TRBV2	TRBJ1-1	CASSEAGQLNTEAFF
TRBV2	TRBJ2-3	CASISGGSVKDTQYF
TRBV7-2	TRBJ1-1	CASSSVPNTEAFF
TRBV5-1	TRBJ1-2	CASSLVSRGTNYGYTF
TRBV5-1	TRBJ1-2	CASSLNSNYGYTF
TRBV2	TRBJ2-1	CASREAGGGYNEQFF
TRBV7-2	TRBJ2-3	CASSRGGSTDTQYF
TRBV7-8	TRBJ2-7	CASSRKGFFSEQYF
TRBV28	TRBJ1-2	CASSTGTGDGYTF
TRBV4-1	TRBJ2-2	CASSQVAGTGELFF
TRBV18	TRBJ2-1	CASSPQVYNEQFF
TRBV5-4	TRBJ2-5	CASSLAGTGEETQYF
TRBV6-1	TRBJ2-3	CASSILPGVQDTQYF
TRBV6-6	TRBJ1-5	CASSSGERQPQHF
TRBV4-3	TRBJ1-5	CASSQTSARNQPQHF
TRBV7-8	TRBJ2-2	CASSTSTSSGELFF
TRBV5-1	TRBJ1-4	CASRPPPGETENEKLFF
TRBV15	TRBJ2-2	CATSREGASGELFF
TRBV4-2	TRBJ2-5	CASRDSSGGEETQYF